Sequencing of this T cell receptor (beta chain) was carried out in a study of blood T cell repertoires in COVID-19. Study information: Researchers got acute and convalescent COVID-19 samples from the United States, Italy and Spain. Sources were T cells, B-cell-depleted T cells, or PBMCs; the material itself was cDNA or gDNA.

Followed longitudinally, the Seattle patients had been enrolled during active infection. Germline values: CDR1 ENHRY, CDR2 SYGVKD. Trimming took off 6 bases at V and 6 bases at J, with 9 bases between the two ends. The CDR3 extends over 11 amino acids. TCRdb keeps only in-frame clones here, not all; method: immunoSEQ multiplex PCR. The profile covers around 130,000 clones, with 84% appearing a single time and about 8.1% taken by the ten largest. Sequenced input: peripheral blood. This TCR derives from a man younger than 40 with COVID-19, enrolled during active disease. The chain is built from TRBV10-3 and TRBJ2-7; tentative D call: TRBD1 (6 bases). CDR3 nucleotide sequence: TGTGCCATCAGGGACAGATTCGAGCAGTACTTC. Translating gives CAIRDRFEQYF.